This T cell receptor (beta chain) was recovered during a study of OX40 agonist ivuxolimab in advanced cancers. Describing the broader study: Ivuxolimab was a fully human IgG2 agonistic monoclonal antibody targeting the costimulatory receptor OX40 (CD134). Peripheral TCRbeta sequencing aimed to test whether ivuxolimab altered TCR sequence diversity and caused clonal T-cell expansion. Intravenous ivuxolimab was administered to patients every 2 weeks at six dose levels: 0.01, 0.1, 0.3, 1.5, 3 and 10 mg/kg. Three dose-escalation patients achieved partial responses, one with hepatocellular carcinoma and two with cutaneous melanoma. In the dose-escalation cohort, more than 75% of patients were male, and the mean age was approximately 60 years, with a range of about 23 to 85. Prior anti-PD-1, anti-PD-L1 or anti-CTLA-4 therapy was permitted, and approximately 42% of dose-escalation patients had received checkpoint inhibitors. The paper reports the monotherapy dose-escalation portion (N ≈ 52 patients) of the phase I ivuxolimab trial. Among the roughly 52 dose-escalation patients, some 20 had hepatocellular carcinoma, 15 or so melanoma, 9 renal cell carcinoma and 9 head and neck cancer.

The study at large found these results: Low levels of normalized T-cell clonal expansion were also seen in some patients who did not respond. After ivuxolimab, CD8+ T cells had more expanded clones than CD4+ T cells on average. At doses of 0.1 to 3.0 mg/kg, clonal expansion of both CD4+ and CD8+ blood T cells was observed from baseline to week 6. In partial responders in the 0.1-3.0 mg/kg groups, normalized peripheral clonal expansion was found to be among the lowest, especially among CD8+ T cells. The antigen specificity of the peripheral T cells that underwent clonal expansion was not determined.

Ends trimmed: V by 6 bases, J by 4 bases; bases unmatched to a gene: 10. Per the germline V gene (reference sequence), LNHDA is the CDR1 and SQIVND is the CDR2. The CDR3 contains 17 residues, cysteine and phenylalanine counted. The CDR3 DNA has 51 bases and is translated from base 1. Patients with a history of autoimmune disease or receiving systemic immunosuppression were excluded from the trial. In every dose cohort, peripheral blood was drawn for TCR sequencing at baseline, cycle 4 day 1, and cycle 7 day 1. The samples were drawn from a first-in-human, open-label, multicenter phase I dose-escalation trial of ivuxolimab. The trial enrolled adults with locally advanced or metastatic head and neck squamous cell, hepatocellular, melanoma or renal cell carcinoma. Before TCR sequencing, CD4+ and CD8+ T cells were separately sorted from peripheral blood. Of note for this clone: Its antigen is currently not known. Base qualities are not provided; no much larger clone lies one nucleotide away.

Genomic DNA was extracted from sorted cells for sequencing of the TCRbeta CDR3 region. TCRbeta CDR3 regions were sequenced using the immunoSEQ Assay. TCRdb took this table from immuneACCESS and kept in-frame rearrangements with V and J called. Such tables lack part of the clones; where checked against another copy, unresolved V genes explain under half of the gap, and the rest is unexplained. This sample gives around 33,000 clones in total; over 85% of them show up just once. The top ten clonotypes cover approximately 10% of the sample. The chain links TRBV19 with TRBJ2-3; TRBD2 aligns with 13 central bases. The TCR comes from an adult with an advanced solid tumor such as melanoma, head and neck, liver or kidney cancer. Here the sequenced sample was CD4+ or CD8+ T cells sorted from blood, taken in a trial of the OX40 agonist ivuxolimab. CDR3 protein: CASSHGTSGISADTQYF. The DNA reads TGTGCCAGTAGCCACGGGACTAGCGGGATCTCGGCAGATACGCAGTATTTT.